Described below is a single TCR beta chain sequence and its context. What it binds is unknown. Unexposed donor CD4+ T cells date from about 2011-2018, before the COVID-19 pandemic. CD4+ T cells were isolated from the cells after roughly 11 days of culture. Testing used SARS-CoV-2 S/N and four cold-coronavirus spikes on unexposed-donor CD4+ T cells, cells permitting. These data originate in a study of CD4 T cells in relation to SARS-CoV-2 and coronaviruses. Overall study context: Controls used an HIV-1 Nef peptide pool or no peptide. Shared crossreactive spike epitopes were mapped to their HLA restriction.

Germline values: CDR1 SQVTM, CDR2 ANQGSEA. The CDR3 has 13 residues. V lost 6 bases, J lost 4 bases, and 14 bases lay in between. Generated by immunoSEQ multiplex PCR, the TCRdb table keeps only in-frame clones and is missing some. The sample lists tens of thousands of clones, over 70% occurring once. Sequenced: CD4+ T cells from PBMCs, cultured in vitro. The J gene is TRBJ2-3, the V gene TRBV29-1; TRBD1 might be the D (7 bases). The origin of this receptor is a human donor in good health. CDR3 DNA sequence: TGCAGCGTGAGGACAGGAGGGCCAGATACGCAGTATTTT. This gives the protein CSVRTGGPDTQYF.